What follows describes a single T cell receptor (beta chain). Its antigen is as yet unknown. Repertoires were generated with immunoSEQ multiplex PCR, while TCRdb's copy carries only in-frame clones and drops some. The repertoire consists of about 12,000 clones, with more than 60% occurring once and the leading ten covering 0.94%. This entry comes from a study of chemoradiotherapy in HPV16-positive cancers. Study summary: Candidate HPV-specific clones and shared TCR motifs came from a couple of HPV16-positive patients. Broader study findings: The functional HPV-specific definition rests on just a couple of HPV16-positive patients. Better recurrence-free survival went with HPV-responsive T-cell expansion in HPV16-positive patients.

Repeated repertoire sampling spanned the course of chemoradiotherapy. Collection took place from a patient who underwent chemoradiotherapy. The receptor was derived from a human donor with HPV-associated anogenital cancer.

This CDR3 is CASSPWGRGETQYF. The CDR3 coding sequence is TGTGCCAGCAGCCCCTGGGGGCGCGGAGAGACCCAGTACTTC. This chain joins TRBV27 and TRBJ2-5; possibly TRBD1 for D (6 bases). Trimming took off 6 bases at V and 4 bases at J, with 15 bases between the two ends. CDR3 length equals 14 residues. CDR1 MNHEY and CDR2 SMNVEV come from the germline V gene (reference sequence).